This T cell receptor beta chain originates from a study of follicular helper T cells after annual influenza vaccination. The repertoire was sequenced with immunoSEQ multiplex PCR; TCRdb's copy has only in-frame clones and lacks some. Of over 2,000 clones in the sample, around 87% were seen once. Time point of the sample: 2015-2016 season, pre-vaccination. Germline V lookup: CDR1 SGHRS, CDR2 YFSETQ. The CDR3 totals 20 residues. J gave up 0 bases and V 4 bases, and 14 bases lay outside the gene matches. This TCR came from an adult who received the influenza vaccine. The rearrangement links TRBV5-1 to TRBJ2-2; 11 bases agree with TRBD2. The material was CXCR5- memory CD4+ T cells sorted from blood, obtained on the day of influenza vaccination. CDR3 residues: CASSLIFPGLADSNTGELFF. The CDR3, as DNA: TGCGCCAGCAGCCTAATATTTCCGGGACTAGCGGACTCGAACACCGGGGAGCTGTTTTTT.